This paragraph covers one TCR beta chain sequence. The antigen is undetermined. The sample belongs to a study of T cells in localized non-small cell lung cancer. Trimming cost V 5 bases and J 5 bases; bases outside gene matches: 10. Germline CDR1 is MNHEY and CDR2 is SVGAGI. CDR3 length equals 15 residues. Only in-frame clones appear in the TCRdb table, and some are missing; sequencing was by immunoSEQ multiplex PCR. The sample lists tens of thousands of clones, 80% to 90% occurring once. Whole-study results and caveats: Adjacent lung exhibited a median of about 57 among the 100 most abundant tumor clones. Uninvolved adjacent lung showed higher T cell clonality than tumor.

The origin of this receptor is a man aged 35-69 years with stage I squamous cell lung carcinoma. The chain has TRBV6-5 and TRBJ1-2, with 8 bases matching TRBD1. Material: peripheral blood, obtained before any cancer treatment. CDR3 nucleotides: TGTGCCAGCAGTCAGGACAGGGCTAAAGGGTATGGCTACACCTTC. This encodes CASSQDRAKGYGYTF.